The 32 T cell receptor beta chains below all came from one sample that was sequenced in a study of T-cell reconstitution after alpha-beta-depleted transplantation in children. Researchers prepared the TCRbeta library using unique molecular identifiers, the study reports. Each CDR3 protein gets one entry after TCRdb re-called the PCR reads with MiXCR. The top ten clones hold 28% of a sample with 210,000 or so distinct CDR3 sequences, under 13% of them seen once. The sequences come from PBMCs, collected before TCRalphabeta/CD19-depleted stem cell transplant. These TCRs come from a child less than two years old with acute myeloid leukemia, due to receive a stem cell transplant.

This clonotype was counted many times. V usage is TRBV15 and J usage is TRBJ2-2; possibly TRBD2 for D (5 bases). The CDR3 covers 14 residues. Trimming pared 1 base from V and 8 bases from J, leaving 11 bases between. Germline-derived CDR1 and CDR2 are LNHNV and YYDKDF (reference sequence). The DNA for the CDR3 is TGTGCCACCAGCAGAGGAGGCAGGAGGGGGGAGCTGTTTTTT. Its protein is CATSRGGRRGELFF. The full variable domain, with the rest looked up from reference TRBV15 and TRBJ2-2, is DAMVIQNPRYQVTQFGKPVTLSCSQTLNHNVMYWYQQKSSQAPKLLFHYYDKDFNNEADTPDNFQSRRPNTSFCFLDIRSPGLGDTAMYLCATSRGGRRGELFFGEGSRLTVL.

This chain connects TRBV3-1 to TRBJ2-1; D gene uncertain. CDR1 is LGHDT and CDR2 is YNNKEL in the germline V gene (reference sequence). The V gene lost 8 bases and the J gene lost 6 bases, with 8 bases spanning the gap. This CDR3 is 11 amino acids long. CDR3 nucleotides: TGTGCCAGCGAAGGACGCAATGAGCAGTTCTTC. Translated, it gives CASEGRNEQFF.

This clonotype occurred many times. The genes are TRBV12-3 or TRBV12-4 and TRBJ2-1, with 9 bases identical to TRBD2. The CDR3 extends over 14 amino acids. The V segment lost 4 bases and the J segment 6 bases; nucleotides outside the gene matches: 4. The CDR3 DNA reads as TGTGCCAGCAGTTCTAGCGGGATGGCCAATGAGCAGTTCTTC. Protein product: CASSSSGMANEQFF.

This clonotype has a count of ten or more. The chain couples TRBV9 to TRBJ2-1; D may match TRBD1 or TRBD2 (5 bases each). Germline assignment: CDR1 SGDLS and CDR2 YYNGEE. The CDR3 has 15 amino acids. V gave up 2 bases and J gave up 7 bases, with 16 bases separating them. The DNA of the CDR3 is TGTGCCAGCAGCGTGACCCCGGGACGGGGAAATGAGCAGTTCTTC. Its translation: CASSVTPGRGNEQFF. Together with reference TRBV9 and TRBJ2-1, the CDR3 gives the full variable domain: DSGVTQTPKHLITATGQRVTLRCSPRSGDLSVYWYQQSLDQGLQFLIQYYNGEERAKGNILERFSAQQFPDLHSELNLSSLELGDSALYFCASSVTPGRGNEQFFGPGTRLTVL.

This clonotype was seen repeatedly, ten times or more. V and J are TRBV5-5 and TRBJ1-2; D not certain. Germline V lookup: CDR1 SGHKS, CDR2 YYEKEE (reference sequence). V lost 0 bases to trimming and J lost 6 bases, with 6 bases between them. This CDR3 region has 12 residues. CDR3 protein: CASSLARNGYTF. CDR3 sequence (DNA): TGTGCCAGCAGCTTGGCCAGAAATGGCTACACCTTC.

This clonotype was seen at least ten times. This sequence joins TRBV5-6 and TRBJ2-5, with a tentative D call TRBD2 (5 bases). The length of the CDR3 is 14 residues. Germline V gives CDR1 SGHDT, CDR2 YYEEEE. V was shortened by 2 bases and J by 4 bases, with 12 bases between the two germline ends. The CDR3 region is CASSFGVGRETQYF. CDR3 coding DNA: TGTGCCAGCAGCTTCGGGGTGGGAAGAGAGACCCAGTACTTC.

This clonotype occurred many times. This rearrangement joins TRBV3-1 to TRBJ2-3; D possibly uses TRBD1 or TRBD2 (6 bases each). There are 12 residues in the CDR3. The germline CDR1 and CDR2 sequences are LGHDT and YNNKEL (reference sequence). V was shortened by 1 base and J by 8 bases, with 7 bases between the two germline ends. The CDR3 sequence: CASSQAGATQYF. The CDR3 DNA sequence: TGTGCCAGCAGCCAAGCGGGGGCTACGCAGTATTTT.

At least ten counts were recorded for this clonotype. This chain joins TRBV5-1 and TRBJ1-1, with D uncertain. The CDR3 runs to 16 residues. The germline CDR1 and CDR2 sequences are SGHRS and YFSETQ. Trimming removed 1 base from V and 5 bases from J, with 18 bases in between. The CDR3 DNA is TGCGCCAGCAGCTTGTCGCTCGGGGAAGGCGGGACTGAAGCTTTCTTT. It codes for CASSLSLGEGGTEAFF. Full variable domain (remainder filled in from reference TRBV5-1 and TRBJ1-1): KAGVTQTPRYLIKTRGQQVTLSCSPISGHRSVSWYQQTPGQGLQFLFEYFSETQRNKGNFPGRFSGRQFSNSRSEMNVSTLELGDSALYLCASSLSLGEGGTEAFFGQGTRLTVV.

In this sample, this clonotype turned up many times. V is TRBV5-1 and J is TRBJ1-1; a possible D gene is TRBD1 (5 bases). Looked up from germline, CDR1 is SGHRS and CDR2 is YFSETQ. V was clipped by 0 bases and J by 7 bases, with 19 bases between them. The CDR3 totals 16 residues. CDR3 region: CASSLAGHLADGEAFF. The CDR3 DNA sequence: TGCGCCAGCAGCTTGGCCGGACATCTGGCCGATGGTGAAGCTTTCTTT.

In this sample, this clonotype turned up many times. The chain combines TRBV5-1 with TRBJ2-7, with D perhaps TRBD1 (5 bases). Per the germline V gene, CDR1 is SGHRS and CDR2 is YFSETQ. The germline V and J ends were trimmed by 2 bases and 4 bases, with 10 bases remaining between them. The CDR3 runs to 13 residues. The CDR3 DNA is TGCGCCAGCAGCTTTCGCTCAGGGTACGAGCAGTACTTC. The encoded protein is CASSFRSGYEQYF.

In nucleotides, the CDR3 is TGTGCTACGGGGGGGGGGATCACCGGGGAGCTGTTTTTT. It yields the protein CATGGGITGELFF. The gene calls are TRBV19 and TRBJ2-2, with TRBD2 matching over 8 bases. The CDR3 length is 13 residues. Per the germline V gene, CDR1 is LNHDA and CDR2 is SQIVND (reference sequence).

Comment on this clonotype: A much larger clone differs from this one at a single base, so this may be a read error. The chain uses TRBV20-1 and TRBJ1-1; D unresolved. This CDR3 is 12 amino acids long. The germline CDR1 and CDR2 sequences are DFQATT and SNEGSKA (reference sequence). V shed 6 bases and J shed 0 bases, with 8 bases lying between them. For the CDR3, the DNA is TGCAGTGCCAACCAGGTGAACACTGAAGCTTTCTTT. Protein: CSANQVNTEAFF.

This clonotype was seen ten or more times. This chain connects TRBV5-1 to TRBJ2-2; 7 bases agree with TRBD1. Germline V gene lookup returns CDR1 SGHRS and CDR2 YFSETQ. This CDR3 spans 15 amino acids. V lost 4 bases, J lost 1 base, and 4 bases stayed unmatched. The CDR3 DNA reads as TGCGCCAGCAGCCCGGGACAGCTGAACACCGGGGAGCTGTTTTTT. This gives the protein CASSPGQLNTGELFF.

This clonotype was detected a few times. The chain has TRBV10-2 and TRBJ2-1; 7 bases map to TRBD2. The CDR3 spans 16 residues. Germline CDR1 WSHSY, CDR2 SAAADI. V shed 2 bases and J 3 bases; nucleotides not matched to a gene: 7. DNA for the CDR3: TGCGCCAGCAGTGAGACAAGGACTAGTTTCTACAATGAGCAGTTCTTC. Translation: CASSETRTSFYNEQFF.

In regard to this clonotype: A read error may be the cause here, since a much bigger clone is one base away. This chain connects TRBV3-1 to TRBJ2-7, with a tentative D call TRBD2 (6 bases). The germline V gene encodes CDR1 LGHDT and CDR2 YNNKEL (reference sequence). CDR3 length equals 15 residues. This CDR3 reads CVSSPSGLPTHEQYF. The CDR3 coding sequence is TGTGTCAGCAGCCCCTCGGGACTCCCCACTCACGAGCAGTACTTC.

This clonotype was picked up many times. The V call is TRBV7-2, the J call TRBJ2-1; 15 bases agree with TRBD2. V shed 1 base, J shed 7 bases, and the junction held 5 bases outside the gene matches. Germline V gene lookup returns CDR1 SGHTA and CDR2 FQGNSA. The CDR3 loop spans 17 amino acids. CDR3 sequence reads: CASSLVGGTSGRNEQFF. The CDR3 nucleotides read TGTGCCAGCAGCTTAGTCGGAGGGACTAGCGGGAGGAATGAGCAGTTCTTC.

The chain couples TRBV6-2 or TRBV6-3 to TRBJ1-2, with unresolved D. The germline V gene encodes CDR1 MNHEY and CDR2 SVGEGT. Deletions cut 6 bases from V and 4 bases from J, with 9 bases between. The CDR3 runs 12 residues. The CDR3 DNA reads as TGTGCCAGCAGGGAGGGTATCTATGGCTACACCTTC. Translated: CASREGIYGYTF.

This clonotype occurred many times. The rearrangement links TRBV24-1 to TRBJ2-2; perhaps TRBD2 as D (5 bases). The CDR3 runs 17 residues. The V end was cut by 2 bases, the J end by 4 bases, with 16 bases between. The germline gives CDR1 KGHDR, CDR2 SFDVKD. CDR3 bases: TGTGCCACCAGTGATTATTCCGGGGTGTCGGGCACCGGGGAGCTGTTTTTT. Amino acid sequence: CATSDYSGVSGTGELFF.

This clonotype appeared many times. The chain couples TRBV4-2 to TRBJ2-5; tentative D call: TRBD2 (6 bases). Germline V gene data show CDR1 as LGHNA and CDR2 as YNFKEQ. This CDR3 has 16 residues. Trimming pared 1 base from V and 5 bases from J, leaving 17 bases between. Here the CDR3 reads CASSQATGAQFETQYF. Written as DNA, the CDR3 is TGTGCCAGCAGCCAAGCAACGGGAGCGCAGTTCGAGACCCAGTACTTC.

This clonotype occurred many times. The chain couples TRBV7-8 to TRBJ2-4; D is perhaps TRBD1 or TRBD2 (5 bases each). Trimming stripped 5 bases from V and 0 bases from J, with 17 bases between. The CDR3 runs to 17 residues. The germline V gene encodes CDR1 SGHVS and CDR2 FQNEAQ. The CDR3 nucleotides are TGTGCCAGCAGCCCAATGGGGGACGGAGGAGCCAAAAACATTCAGTACTTC. The encoded protein is CASSPMGDGGAKNIQYF.

This clonotype occurred many times. CDR3 nucleotide sequence: TGTGCCAGCAGTACCGGGACAATTTACGAGCAGTACTTC. Amino acid sequence: CASSTGTIYEQYF. This chain uses TRBV5-6 with TRBJ2-7; possibly TRBD1 for D (6 bases). Between the trimmed V and J ends, which lost 5 bases and 4 bases, there was a span of 13 bases. CDR1 is SGHDT, CDR2 YYEEEE, per germline. The CDR3 covers 13 residues.

This clonotype was detected many times. The chain carries TRBV7-2 and TRBJ1-2; 9 bases map to TRBD1. The germline gives CDR1 SGHTA, CDR2 FQGNSA. Trimming removed 3 bases from V and 4 bases from J; junction bases left unmatched: 3. The CDR3 totals 14 residues. The CDR3 reads CASSFVDRGYGYTF. The CDR3 nucleotides read TGTGCCAGCAGCTTCGTGGACAGGGGCTATGGCTACACCTTC. Full variable domain (missing parts from reference TRBV7-2 and TRBJ1-2): GAGVSQSPSNKVTEKGKDVELRCDPISGHTALYWYRQSLGQGLEFLIYFQGNSAPDKSGLPSDRFSAERTGGSVSTLTIQRTQQEDSAVYLCASSFVDRGYGYTFGSGTRLTVV.

This clonotype appeared a few times. The V call is TRBV4-1, the J call TRBJ2-1; no reliable D call. V was trimmed by 1 base and J by 0 bases, leaving 10 bases between them. There are 16 residues in the CDR3. Germline CDR1 and CDR2: MGHRA and YSYEKL. The CDR3 DNA sequence: TGCGCCAGCAGCCAAGTTGACTTTAGCTCCTACAATGAGCAGTTCTTC. Its protein is CASSQVDFSSYNEQFF.

This clonotype occurred many times. The genes are TRBV9 and TRBJ2-2; no definite D call. The V gene's germline CDR1 is SGDLS and CDR2 YYNGEE. CDR3 size: 15 residues. Trimming took 1 base from V and 4 from J, leaving 11 bases between them. The CDR3 nucleotides are TGTGCCAGCAGCGTATTCAGCGCCTCCACCGGGGAGCTGTTTTTT. This translates into CASSVFSASTGELFF.

The V and J genes are TRBV12-3 or TRBV12-4 and TRBJ2-2; D is possibly TRBD1 or TRBD2 (5 bases each). The V and J ends lost 5 bases and 4 bases respectively, with 17 bases between them. This CDR3 has 16 amino acids. This CDR3 is CASSRPWGSPTGELFF. The CDR3 nucleotides are TGTGCCAGCAGTCGTCCGTGGGGGAGCCCCACCGGGGAGCTGTTTTTT.

This clonotype came up many times. The rearrangement joins TRBV20-1 to TRBJ2-3, with D uncertain. Per germline, CDR1 DFQATT and CDR2 SNEGSKA (reference sequence). V lost 6 bases to trimming and J lost 4 bases, with 14 bases between them. This CDR3 is 13 amino acids long. The CDR3 bases are TGCAGTGCCCCCCGCCCGAACCCAGATACGCAGTATTTT. Amino acid sequence: CSAPRPNPDTQYF.

This chain links TRBV3-1 with TRBJ1-5; no firm D call. From germline, CDR1 is LGHDT and CDR2 YNNKEL (reference sequence). V shed 1 base and J shed 5 bases, with 12 bases lying between them. The CDR3 spans 15 residues. CDR3 in amino acids: CASSQGGNGHQPQHF. As DNA, the CDR3 is TGTGCCAGCAGCCAAGGAGGGAATGGGCATCAGCCCCAGCATTTT. Filled out from reference TRBV3-1 and TRBJ1-5, the complete variable domain reads DTAVSQTPKYLVTQMGNDKSIKCEQNLGHDTMYWYKQDSKKFLKIMFSYNNKELIINETVPNRFSPKSPDKAHLNLHINSLELGDSAVYFCASSQGGNGHQPQHFGDGTRLSIL.

About this clonotype: A much larger clone sits a single nucleotide away, making a read error possible. The chain joins TRBV7-2 to TRBJ2-4; D gene uncertain. The CDR3 loop spans 16 amino acids. Germline V gene lookup returns CDR1 SGHTA and CDR2 FQGNSA. The CDR3 DNA is TGTGCCGGCAGCTTAAAGGGAACGCTAGCCAAAAACATTCAGTACTTC. Encoded protein: CAGSLKGTLAKNIQYF.

This clonotype was counted ten times or more. The rearrangement links TRBV2 to TRBJ2-1; weak D call: TRBD2 (5 bases). This CDR3 has 15 amino acids. V was clipped by 0 bases and J by 7 bases, with 13 bases between them. Germline assignment: CDR1 SNHLY and CDR2 FYNNEI. Here the CDR3 DNA reads TGTGCCAGCAGTGAAGCCCCCCTAGCAAAGAATGAGCAGTTCTTC. This codes for CASSEAPLAKNEQFF.

This clonotype was seen repeatedly, ten times or more. The chain has TRBV6-5 and TRBJ1-1; D unclear. The CDR3 has 14 residues. Trimming pared 0 bases from V and 0 bases from J, leaving 5 bases between. Germline V gene lookup returns CDR1 MNHEY and CDR2 SVGAGI. DNA of the CDR3: TGTGCCAGCAGTTACTCTGCGGTGAACACTGAAGCTTTCTTT. Residues: CASSYSAVNTEAFF.

This clonotype came up many times. The V and J genes are TRBV21-1 and TRBJ2-2; the table's D call TRBD1 went unverified against the DNA. TRBV21-1 is a listed pseudogene. The CDR3 is 18 amino acids. CDR3 sequence: CASSARIRQSHYTGELFF. The DNA of the CDR3 is TGTGCCAGCAGCGCAAGAATAAGACAGAGCCATTACACCGGGGAGCTGTTTTTT.

This clonotype was picked up many times. The chain links TRBV7-8 to TRBJ1-1, with D hard to call. This CDR3 is built from 13 residues. Germline V gene lookup returns CDR1 SGHVS and CDR2 FQNEAQ. V dropped 3 bases and J dropped 4 bases, with 9 bases sitting between them. The CDR3 is CASSLSEVTEAFF. CDR3 nucleotide sequence: TGTGCCAGCAGCTTGTCCGAGGTCACTGAAGCTTTCTTT. Supplemented by reference TRBV7-8 and TRBJ1-1, the full variable domain reads GAGVSQSPRYKVAKRGQDVALRCDPISGHVSLFWYQQALGQGPEFLTYFQNEAQLDKSGLPSDRFFAERPEGSVSTLKIQRTQQEDSAVYLCASSLSEVTEAFFGQGTRLTVV.